Listed below are T cell receptor beta chains from one sample, sequenced in a study of human T cells and chemical hapten exposure. MiXCR, applied by TCRdb to the RACE reads, yields one record per CDR3 protein. The sample contains about 47,000 distinct CDR3 sequences, roughly 3.5% of which appear only once. Material: whole blood. These TCRs come from a human donor in good health. Some clones in this sample may be carry-over from other donors' samples. Each CDR3 is given with its conserved first and last residue. A D gene is named only where the DNA matches it firmly. Where a row states a size, it is once, few, many or the class of an expanded clone; other rows omit it.

j_gene: TRBJ2-3; len: 15; v_gene: TRBV5-1; abundance: many; d_gene: TRBD2; CDR3nt: TGCGCCAGCAGCTTGACTAGCGGGCGCACAGATACGCAGTATTTT; CDR3aa: CASSLTSGRTDTQYF
j_gene: TRBJ2-2; len: 13; v_gene: TRBV29-1; abundance: medium-sized; d_gene: TRBD1; CDR3nt: TGCAGCGTTCTGAGGACAGGAACAGGGGAGCTGTTTTTT; CDR3aa: CSVLRTGTGELFF
j_gene: TRBJ2-7; len: 12; v_gene: TRBV7-6; abundance: many; d_gene: TRBD1; CDR3nt: TGTGCCAGCAGCCCTCCAGGGGGCGAGCAGTACTTC; CDR3aa: CASSPPGGEQYF
j_gene: TRBJ1-2; len: 10; v_gene: TRBV29-1; abundance: many; d_gene: -; CDR3nt: TGCAGCGGCTATTACTATGGCTACACCTTC; CDR3aa: CSGYYYGYTF
j_gene: TRBJ2-2; len: 16; v_gene: TRBV5-1; abundance: many; d_gene: TRBD2; CDR3nt: TGCGCCAGCAGCATTTCTAGCGGCGCGAACACCGGGGAGCTGTTTTTT; CDR3aa: CASSISSGANTGELFF
j_gene: TRBJ2-7; len: 12; v_gene: TRBV18; abundance: few; d_gene: -; CDR3nt: TGTGCCAGCTCCCCCGCAGGGCACGAGCAGTACTTC; CDR3aa: CASSPAGHEQYF
j_gene: TRBJ2-7; len: 15; v_gene: TRBV10-3; abundance: many; d_gene: -; CDR3nt: TGTGCCATCAGTGACCTAGCAGGTATTCCCTACGAGCAGTACTTC; CDR3aa: CAISDLAGIPYEQYF
j_gene: TRBJ2-2; len: 16; v_gene: TRBV20-1; abundance: many; d_gene: -; CDR3nt: TGCAGTGCTCTTCCTCCCGGGGATACTGTTGCCGGGGAGCTGTTTTTT; CDR3aa: CSALPPGDTVAGELFF
j_gene: TRBJ1-1; len: 13; v_gene: TRBV20-1; abundance: few; d_gene: -; CDR3nt: TGCAGTCGGGGGGAGCCCATGAACACTGAAGCTTTCTTT; CDR3aa: CSRGEPMNTEAFF
j_gene: TRBJ2-2; len: 15; v_gene: TRBV2; abundance: many; d_gene: -; CDR3nt: TGTGCCAGCAGTCGGCGCAGGGGTAACACCGGGGAGCTGTTTTTT; CDR3aa: CASSRRRGNTGELFF
j_gene: TRBJ2-1; len: 14; v_gene: TRBV27; abundance: many; d_gene: -; CDR3nt: TGTGCCAGCAGTTTATCAAGTCAATACAATGAGCAGTTCTTC; CDR3aa: CASSLSSQYNEQFF
j_gene: TRBJ2-7; len: 13; v_gene: TRBV10-1; abundance: many; d_gene: TRBD2; CDR3nt: TGCGCTAGCCAGAGGACTAGCGGTTACGAGCAGTACTTC; CDR3aa: CASQRTSGYEQYF
j_gene: TRBJ2-1; len: 17; v_gene: TRBV5-4; abundance: -; d_gene: -; CDR3nt: TGTGCCAGCAGCTTGGGAGGCCCGAGCGGGTTCGACAATGAGCAGTTCTTC; CDR3aa: CASSLGGPSGFDNEQFF
j_gene: TRBJ2-5; len: 15; v_gene: TRBV6-5; abundance: many; d_gene: -; CDR3nt: TGTGCCAGCAGTTACCTTCTCGGACCTCAAGAGACCCAGTACTTC; CDR3aa: CASSYLLGPQETQYF
j_gene: TRBJ2-3; len: 14; v_gene: TRBV5-1; abundance: many; d_gene: -; CDR3nt: TGCGCCAGCAGCTTGGACAGCACCGCAGATACGCAGTATTTT; CDR3aa: CASSLDSTADTQYF
j_gene: TRBJ1-5; len: 17; v_gene: TRBV28; abundance: many; d_gene: -; CDR3nt: TGTGCCAGCAAGGTGCGGACCTGGGACTCCGGGAGCCAGCCCCAGCATTTT; CDR3aa: CASKVRTWDSGSQPQHF
j_gene: TRBJ1-5; len: 13; v_gene: TRBV29-1; abundance: many; d_gene: TRBD1; CDR3nt: TGCAGCGTGAGAGGACAGGCCAATCAGCCCCAGCATTTT; CDR3aa: CSVRGQANQPQHF
j_gene: TRBJ2-7; len: 14; v_gene: TRBV9; abundance: many; d_gene: -; CDR3nt: TGTGCCAGCAGCGTAGAGCCAGACTCCTACGAGCAGTACTTC; CDR3aa: CASSVEPDSYEQYF
j_gene: TRBJ2-3; len: 13; v_gene: TRBV29-1; abundance: many; d_gene: TRBD2; CDR3nt: TGCAGCGGGCGGACTAGCGGGGAGTTTAAGCAGTATTTT; CDR3aa: CSGRTSGEFKQYF
j_gene: TRBJ2-2; len: 15; v_gene: TRBV21-1; abundance: many; d_gene: -; CDR3nt: TGTGCCAGCAGCAAAGAATGGAACGAACCCGGGGAGCTGTTTTTT; CDR3aa: CASSKEWNEPGELFF
j_gene: TRBJ1-4; len: 17; v_gene: TRBV29-1; abundance: many; d_gene: -; CDR3nt: TGCAGCGTTGAAGGCCCCGGGGCTAACGGGGCTAATGAAAAACTGTTTTTT; CDR3aa: CSVEGPGANGANEKLFF
j_gene: TRBJ1-5; len: 13; v_gene: TRBV6-9; abundance: many; d_gene: -; CDR3nt: TGTGCCAGCGTCCGGGGTGACAATCAGCCCCAGCATTTT; CDR3aa: CASVRGDNQPQHF
j_gene: TRBJ2-1; len: 17; v_gene: TRBV28; abundance: many; d_gene: TRBD2; CDR3nt: TGTGCCAGCAGTTTATGGGTCTTCGAGACTAGCGTCGATGAGCAGTTCTTC; CDR3aa: CASSLWVFETSVDEQFF
j_gene: TRBJ2-7; len: 14; v_gene: TRBV27; abundance: many; d_gene: -; CDR3nt: TGTGCCAGCAGTTTATCGGGCGTCTACGACGAGCAGTACTTC; CDR3aa: CASSLSGVYDEQYF
j_gene: TRBJ2-7; len: 16; v_gene: TRBV18; abundance: -; d_gene: TRBD2; CDR3nt: TGTGCCAGCTCAGGGTTAGGACTAGCGGGAGGAGAGGAGCAGTACTTC; CDR3aa: CASSGLGLAGGEEQYF
j_gene: TRBJ2-2; len: 15; v_gene: TRBV5-1; abundance: few; d_gene: TRBD1; CDR3nt: TGCGCCAGCAGCCAGGGACAGGGGAACACCGGGGAGCTGTTTTTT; CDR3aa: CASSQGQGNTGELFF
j_gene: TRBJ1-3; len: 15; v_gene: TRBV5-6; abundance: many; d_gene: -; CDR3nt: TGTGCCAGCAGTTGGGGGACGGTCTCTGGAAACACCATATATTTT; CDR3aa: CASSWGTVSGNTIYF
j_gene: TRBJ2-7; len: 15; v_gene: TRBV7-3; abundance: many; d_gene: TRBD2; CDR3nt: TGTGCCAGCAGCTCCTCGTCGGGGGAGGGCCGCGAGCAGTACTTC; CDR3aa: CASSSSSGEGREQYF
j_gene: TRBJ2-7; len: 15; v_gene: TRBV12-3/TRBV12-4; abundance: many; d_gene: TRBD2; CDR3nt: TGTGCCAGCAGTTTCGGGACTAGCGGGATCGGAGAGCAGTACTTC; CDR3aa: CASSFGTSGIGEQYF
j_gene: TRBJ1-4; len: 14; v_gene: TRBV30; abundance: -; d_gene: -; CDR3nt: TGTGCCTGGAGTGTTGGAACAGCGAATGAAAAACTGTTTTTT; CDR3aa: CAWSVGTANEKLFF
j_gene: TRBJ2-7; len: 15; v_gene: TRBV29-1; abundance: few; d_gene: -; CDR3nt: TGCAGCTTAACGATGGAAACAGGAGACTCCTACGAGCAGTACTTC; CDR3aa: CSLTMETGDSYEQYF
j_gene: TRBJ1-1; len: 11; v_gene: TRBV7-9; abundance: many; d_gene: -; CDR3nt: TGTGCCAGCAGCTTAGCAGGGGTGGCTTTCTTT; CDR3aa: CASSLAGVAFF
j_gene: TRBJ2-2; len: 14; v_gene: TRBV14; abundance: many; d_gene: -; CDR3nt: TGTGCCAGCAGCCAAGCAGGTCGGGGCCCGGAGCTGTTTTTT; CDR3aa: CASSQAGRGPELFF
j_gene: TRBJ2-7; len: 14; v_gene: TRBV21-1; abundance: -; d_gene: -; CDR3nt: TGTGCCAGCAGCCTCCCAGGGAAGGTCTACGAGCAGTACTTC; CDR3aa: CASSLPGKVYEQYF